This is a list of T cell receptor beta chains from one sample in a study of CD8 T cells in Susac syndrome. TCRdb re-derived calls from the immunoSEQ multiplex PCR reads in MiXCR, one entry per CDR3 protein. The sample has roughly 400,000 distinct CDR3 sequences; approximately 85% are singletons. Sequences were obtained from CD8+ T cells from PBMCs. The receptors shown here come from a human donor with multiple sclerosis. Both conserved end residues are part of each CDR3. A D gene is named only where the DNA matches it firmly. Part of the rows lack a size; the others show once, few, many or a class for expanded clones.

.	13	TRBV10-3	TRBJ2-1	.	TGTGCCATCAGTGGCCCTGTTTACAATGAGCAGTTCTTC	CAISGPVYNEQFF
.	20	TRBV27	TRBJ2-1	.	TGTGCCAGCAGTTTATCCTCCCCGAACTTCAAGAAGGGGTCCATCAATGAGCAGTTCTTC	CASSLSSPNFKKGSINEQFF
.	17	TRBV7-9	TRBJ1-1	.	TGTGCCAGCAATCCGATGGGGCAGGGACCCCTTTACACTGAAGCTTTCTTT	CASNPMGQGPLYTEAFF
.	15	TRBV27	TRBJ2-3	.	TGTGCCAGCAGTTTATATCCCGCGGGCACAGATACGCAGTATTTT	CASSLYPAGTDTQYF
.	16	TRBV6-1	TRBJ1-5	.	TGTGCCAGCACCCCGACGGGACCTCTCCTGGGGCAGCCCCAGCATTTT	CASTPTGPLLGQPQHF
.	16	TRBV2	TRBJ1-5	.	TGTGCCAGCAGTGCCGGGGCGGGGGCGCCGGATCGGCCCCAGCATTTT	CASSAGAGAPDRPQHF
.	13	TRBV5-1	TRBJ2-7	.	TGCGCCAGCAGCTTTGAGACAGACTGGGCGCAGTACTTC	CASSFETDWAQYF
TRBD1	16	TRBV2	TRBJ2-4	.	TGTGCCAGCAGTGAGATTCAGGGGGCCGTCAAAAACATTCAGTACTTC	CASSEIQGAVKNIQYF
TRBD2	14	TRBV6-2/TRBV6-3	TRBJ2-3	.	TGTGCCAGCAGTTTTAGCGGGGGGGGAGATACGCAGTATTTT	CASSFSGGGDTQYF
TRBD2	17	TRBV14	TRBJ2-3	.	TGTGCCAGCAGCCAATCCGGCGGGAGTCTGGGCACAGATACGCAGTATTTT	CASSQSGGSLGTDTQYF
TRBD2	16	TRBV27	TRBJ2-6	once	TGTGCCAGCAGAACACTAGCGGGCGCTGGGGCCAACGTCCTGACTTTC	CASRTLAGAGANVLTF
.	14	TRBV5-6	TRBJ1-5	.	TGTGCCAGCAGCTACTCAGGGATCAATCAGCCCCAGCATTTT	CASSYSGINQPQHF
TRBD2	14	TRBV7-9	TRBJ2-7	.	TGTGCCAGCAGCTTATATGGGGACTATTACGAGCAGTACTTC	CASSLYGDYYEQYF
TRBD1	17	TRBV6-1	TRBJ2-4	.	TGTGCCAGCAGTGAAGAGGCCAGGGGGCCGTCCAAAAACATTCAGTACTTC	CASSEEARGPSKNIQYF
TRBD1	12	TRBV5-6	TRBJ2-1	.	TGTGCCAGCACCCAGGGGGCCCGTGAGCAGTTCTTC	CASTQGAREQFF
.	13	TRBV27	TRBJ2-7	.	TGTGCCAGCAGGCCTAACAGGGTTTTCGAGCAGTACTTC	CASRPNRVFEQYF
.	11	TRBV30	TRBJ1-1	.	TGTGCCTGGGAACAGAACACTGAAGCTTTCTTT	CAWEQNTEAFF
TRBD1	15	TRBV7-6	TRBJ2-5	few	TGTGCCAGCAGCTTACTATATAAGGGGGCAGAGACCCAGTACTTC	CASSLLYKGAETQYF
TRBD1	15	TRBV19	TRBJ1-1	once	TGTGCCAGTAGTACCTCCGGGACAGTGAACACTGAAGCTTTCTTT	CASSTSGTVNTEAFF
.	13	TRBV27	TRBJ2-1	.	TGTGCCAGCAGTTTAACCCAGGCATATGAGCAGTTCTTC	CASSLTQAYEQFF
.	10	TRBV28	TRBJ2-1	few	TGTGCCAGTGCGTACAATGAGCAGTTCTTC	CASAYNEQFF
.	16	TRBV20-1	TRBJ1-4	.	TGCAGTGCTAGAGATTTGGGCCGACAGGCCCCAGAAAAACTGTTTTTT	CSARDLGRQAPEKLFF
.	15	TRBV4-1	TRBJ1-1	.	TGCGCCAGCAGCCAAGGTTGGGGACCCAACACTGAAGCTTTCTTT	CASSQGWGPNTEAFF
.	13	TRBV5-1	TRBJ1-1	once	TGCGCCAGCAGGTCGGACGGCAGCACTGAAGCTTTCTTT	CASRSDGSTEAFF
.	15	TRBV6-2/TRBV6-3	TRBJ2-1	few	TGTGCCAGCAGCGAGAACGTAGGGGACGGGAATGAGCAGTTCTTC	CASSENVGDGNEQFF
.	13	TRBV20-1	TRBJ2-1	.	TGCAGTGCAAAACTCGCGGAATACAATGAGCAGTTCTTC	CSAKLAEYNEQFF
.	14	TRBV7-9	TRBJ1-3	once	TGTGCCAGCAGCCCCCAGGAGGGGGGAAACACCATATATTTT	CASSPQEGGNTIYF
.	15	TRBV7-9	TRBJ2-3	.	TGTGCCAGCAGCTCCACAGGTCCGGGCACAGATACGCAGTATTTT	CASSSTGPGTDTQYF
.	16	TRBV5-1	TRBJ2-3	.	TGCGCCAGCAGCTTGGCCGACAGTCTAAGCACAGATACGCAGTATTTT	CASSLADSLSTDTQYF